This paragraph reports one TCR beta chain. Germline lookup yields CDR1 SGHTS and CDR2 YDEGEE. The CDR3 covers 15 residues. Trimming removed 1 base from V and 7 bases from J; junction bases left unmatched: 7. The data originate from a study of blood T cell repertoires in COVID-19. In the study overall: The samples span acute and convalescent COVID-19 from the United States, Italy and Spain.

Authors' methods: From reference gene primer amplification, estimates of nucleated cell counts were derived. Sequenced by immunoSEQ multiplex PCR; TCRdb stores in-frame clones only, minus some. For V, J and clone size, that table is used; D and trimming come from the DNA. This table has 55,000 to 65,000 clones, approximately 84% appearing once. The chain couples TRBV5-8 to TRBJ2-2; 7 bases agree with TRBD1. The sequencing input was peripheral blood. The sequence derives from a human donor in a cohort sampled during active COVID-19. The CDR3 sequence: CASSLRQGGIGELFF. The CDR3 DNA follows: TGTGCCAGCAGCTTGAGACAGGGTGGGATCGGGGAGCTGTTTTTT.